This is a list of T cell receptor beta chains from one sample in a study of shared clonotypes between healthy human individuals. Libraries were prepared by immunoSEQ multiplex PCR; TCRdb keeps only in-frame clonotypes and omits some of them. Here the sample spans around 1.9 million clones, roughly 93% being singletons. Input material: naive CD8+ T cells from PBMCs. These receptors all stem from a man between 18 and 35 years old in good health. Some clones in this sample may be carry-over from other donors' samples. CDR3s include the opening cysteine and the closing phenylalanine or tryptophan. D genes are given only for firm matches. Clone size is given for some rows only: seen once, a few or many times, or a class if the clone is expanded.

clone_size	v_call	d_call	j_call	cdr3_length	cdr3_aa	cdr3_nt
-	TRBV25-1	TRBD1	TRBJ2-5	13	CASRTGDIETQYF	TGTGCCAGCAGGACAGGGGATATCGAGACCCAGTACTTC
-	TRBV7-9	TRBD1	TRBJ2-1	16	CASSSRDRETDNEQFF	TGTGCCAGCAGCTCCCGAGACAGGGAGACCGACAATGAGCAGTTCTTC
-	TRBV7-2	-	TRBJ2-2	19	CASSLYDLRGRVGTGELFF	TGTGCCAGCAGCTTATATGACTTACGGGGAAGGGTTGGCACCGGGGAGCTGTTTTTT
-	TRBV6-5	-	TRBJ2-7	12	CASSQTGYEQYF	TGTGCCAGCAGTCAAACAGGTTACGAGCAGTACTTC
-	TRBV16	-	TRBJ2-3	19	CASSQSIGGTTLSTDTQYF	TGTGCCAGCAGCCAATCGATTGGGGGGACGACACTAAGCACAGATACGCAGTATTTT
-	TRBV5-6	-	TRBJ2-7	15	CASSWGGTPTYEQYF	TGTGCCAGCAGCTGGGGCGGGACTCCTACCTACGAGCAGTACTTC
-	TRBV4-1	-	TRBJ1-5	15	CASSQDSRVNQPQHF	TGCGCCAGCAGCCAAGATAGCAGGGTGAATCAGCCCCAGCATTTT
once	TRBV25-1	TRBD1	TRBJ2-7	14	CASSELETGGGKYF	TGTGCCAGCAGTGAATTGGAAACAGGGGGCGGGAAGTACTTC
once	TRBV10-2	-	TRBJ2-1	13	CASSPRHNNEQFF	TGCGCCAGCTCCCCGAGACACAACAATGAGCAGTTCTTC
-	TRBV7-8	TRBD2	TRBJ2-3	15	CASRPALAATDTQYF	TGTGCCAGCAGGCCCGCCCTAGCGGCTACAGATACGCAGTATTTT
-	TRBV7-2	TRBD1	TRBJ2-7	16	CASSVKGQGALGEQYF	TGTGCCAGCAGCGTAAAGGGACAGGGGGCCCTAGGGGAGCAGTACTTC
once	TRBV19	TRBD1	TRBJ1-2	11	CASSAGGGYTF	TGTGCCAGTTCGGCAGGGGGTGGCTACACCTTC
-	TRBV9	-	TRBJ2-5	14	CASSGRLVGETQYF	TGTGCCAGCAGCGGACGACTAGTTGGCGAGACCCAGTACTTC
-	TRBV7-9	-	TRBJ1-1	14	CASQGTLDGTEAFF	TGTGCCAGCCAGGGAACCCTAGATGGCACTGAAGCTTTCTTT
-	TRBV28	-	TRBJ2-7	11	CASSLLGEQYF	TGTGCCAGCAGTTTATTGGGGGAGCAGTACTTC
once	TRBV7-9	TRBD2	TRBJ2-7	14	CASSQEGLAHEQYF	TGTGCCAGCAGCCAGGAGGGACTAGCCCACGAGCAGTACTTC
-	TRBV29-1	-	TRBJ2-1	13	CSVLAGPNNEQFF	TGCAGCGTTTTGGCGGGACCCAACAATGAGCAGTTCTTC
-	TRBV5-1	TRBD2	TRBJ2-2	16	CASSLGLAGVTGELFF	TGCGCCAGCAGCTTGGGACTAGCGGGAGTTACCGGGGAGCTGTTTTTT
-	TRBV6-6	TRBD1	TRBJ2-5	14	CASSFYRGQETQYF	TGTGCCAGCAGTTTTTACAGGGGACAAGAGACCCAGTACTTC
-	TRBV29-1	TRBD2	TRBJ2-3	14	CSVEVDGRADTQYF	TGCAGCGTTGAAGTTGACGGGAGGGCGGATACGCAGTATTTT
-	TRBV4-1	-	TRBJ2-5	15	CASSQYSHFKETQYF	TGCGCCAGCAGCCAATACAGCCATTTCAAAGAGACCCAGTACTTC
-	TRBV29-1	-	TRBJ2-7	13	CSALVYGDYEQYF	TGCAGCGCACTAGTTTATGGGGACTACGAGCAGTACTTC
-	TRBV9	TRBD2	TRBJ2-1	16	CASSVDGLAAYNEQFF	TGTGCCAGCAGCGTAGATGGGCTAGCGGCATACAATGAGCAGTTCTTC
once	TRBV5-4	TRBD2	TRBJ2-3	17	CASSPRLAGEPTDTQYF	TGTGCCAGCAGCCCCAGACTAGCGGGGGAACCCACAGATACGCAGTATTTT
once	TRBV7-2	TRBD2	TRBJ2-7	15	CASSLNSGVRGEQYF	TGTGCCAGCAGCTTAAATAGCGGGGTACGGGGCGAGCAGTACTTC
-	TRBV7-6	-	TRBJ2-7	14	CASSLVIWGAEQYF	TGTGCCAGCAGCTTAGTAATTTGGGGGGCCGAGCAGTACTTC
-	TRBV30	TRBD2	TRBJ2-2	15	CAWRGRERYTGELFF	TGTGCCTGGAGGGGGCGGGAGCGGTACACCGGGGAGCTGTTTTTT
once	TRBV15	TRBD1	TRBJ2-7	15	CATSRAGTVLYEQYF	TGTGCCACCAGCAGGGCAGGGACAGTCCTCTACGAGCAGTACTTC
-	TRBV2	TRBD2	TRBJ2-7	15	CASSVSAGGIYEQYF	TGTGCCAGCAGTGTATCGGCGGGAGGAATTTACGAGCAGTACTTC
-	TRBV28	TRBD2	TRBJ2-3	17	CASSFELAATSTDTQYF	TGTGCCAGCAGCTTCGAACTAGCGGCGACTAGCACAGATACGCAGTATTTT
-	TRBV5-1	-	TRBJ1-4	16	CASSNPRDGPNEKLFF	TGCGCCAGCAGCAATCCCCGGGACGGACCAAATGAAAAACTGTTTTTT
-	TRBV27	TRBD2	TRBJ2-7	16	CASSSIKVAGTYEQYF	TGTGCCAGCAGTTCCATTAAAGTAGCGGGAACCTACGAGCAGTACTTC
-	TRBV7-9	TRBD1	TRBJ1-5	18	CASSLGPTGAADNQPQHF	TGTGCCAGCAGCTTAGGCCCTACAGGGGCCGCCGATAATCAGCCCCAGCATTTT
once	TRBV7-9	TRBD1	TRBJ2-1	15	CASTLPDRPVNEQFF	TGTGCCAGCACTCTCCCGGACAGGCCAGTCAATGAGCAGTTCTTC
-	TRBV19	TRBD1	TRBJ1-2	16	CASIPSPGQSNYGYTF	TGTGCCAGTATCCCCTCCCCGGGACAGTCTAACTATGGCTACACCTTC
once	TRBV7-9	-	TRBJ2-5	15	CASSSRLTNAETQYF	TGTGCCAGCAGCTCCCGATTGACTAATGCGGAGACCCAGTACTTC
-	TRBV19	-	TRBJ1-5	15	CASSPHEGAAQPQHF	TGTGCCAGTAGCCCCCATGAGGGCGCAGCTCAGCCCCAGCATTTT
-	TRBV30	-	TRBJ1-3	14	CAWTHTGSGNTIYF	TGTGCCTGGACCCACACAGGGTCGGGAAACACCATATATTTT
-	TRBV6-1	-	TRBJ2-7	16	CASSEAEWGFGNEQYF	TGTGCCAGCAGTGAAGCCGAGTGGGGGTTCGGTAACGAGCAGTACTTC
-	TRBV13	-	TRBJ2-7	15	CASSPAGGGPLEQYF	TGTGCCAGCAGCCCGGCCGGGGGAGGCCCTCTGGAGCAGTACTTC
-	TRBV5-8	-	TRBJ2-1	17	CASSPVPDIESYNEQFF	TGTGCCAGCAGCCCAGTGCCGGACATCGAAAGCTACAATGAGCAGTTCTTC
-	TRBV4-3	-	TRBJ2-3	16	CASSQDVVGRGDTQYF	TGCGCCAGCAGCCAAGATGTCGTCGGGAGAGGAGATACGCAGTATTTT